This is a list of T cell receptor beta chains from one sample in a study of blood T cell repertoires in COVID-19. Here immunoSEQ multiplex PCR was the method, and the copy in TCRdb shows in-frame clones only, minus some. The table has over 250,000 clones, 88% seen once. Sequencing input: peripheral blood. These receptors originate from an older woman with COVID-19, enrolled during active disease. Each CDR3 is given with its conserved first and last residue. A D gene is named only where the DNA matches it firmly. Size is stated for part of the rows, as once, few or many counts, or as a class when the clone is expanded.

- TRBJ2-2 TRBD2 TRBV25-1 TGTGCCAGCAGTAACTTGGGAGGGGAGGGCACCGGGGAGCTGTTTTTT CASSNLGGEGTGELFF
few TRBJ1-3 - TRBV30 TGTGCCTGGAGTGTTGGCGGGGCTGGAAACACCATATATTTT CAWSVGGAGNTIYF
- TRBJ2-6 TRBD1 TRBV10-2 TGCGCCAGCAGGAGACAGGGGGCCGGGAAAGGGGCCAACGTCCTGACTTTC CASRRQGAGKGANVLTF
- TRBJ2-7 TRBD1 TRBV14 TGTGCCAGCAGCAAACGAAACCGACAGGGGGCGTACGGTCCCTCCTACGAGCAGTACTTC CASSKRNRQGAYGPSYEQYF
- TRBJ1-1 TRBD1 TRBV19 TGTGCCAGTAGCCAACAGGGGCGCACTGAAGCTTTCTTT CASSQQGRTEAFF
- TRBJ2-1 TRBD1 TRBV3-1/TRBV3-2 TGTGCCAGCAGCCGGCGACAGGGTAGGGGAAATGAGCAGTTCTTC CASSRRQGRGNEQFF
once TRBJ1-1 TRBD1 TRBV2 TGTGCCAGCACCTCCAGGGGGTGGACTGAAGCTTTCTTT CASTSRGWTEAFF
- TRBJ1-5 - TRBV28 TGTGCCAGCCACCCTACAGGAATGGGGCAGCCCCAGCATTTT CASHPTGMGQPQHF
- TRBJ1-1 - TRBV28 TGTGCCAGCATTCCAACCGGGAGGGCTGAAGCTTTCTTT CASIPTGRAEAFF
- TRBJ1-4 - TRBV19 TGTGCCAGTAGTACCCCCGGGAAAGGAAAACTGTTTTTT CASSTPGKGKLFF
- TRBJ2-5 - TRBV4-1 TGCGCCAGCAGCCCTCCGGAAGAGACCCAGTACTTC CASSPPEETQYF
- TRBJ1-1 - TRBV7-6 TGTGCCAGCAGCTTAGCTAGCGGAGATGATGAAGCTTTCTTT CASSLASGDDEAFF
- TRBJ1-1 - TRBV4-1 TGCGCCAGCAGCCAAGTTGTGAGGCACACTGAAGCTTTCTTT CASSQVVRHTEAFF
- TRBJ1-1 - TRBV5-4 TGTGCCAGCAGCTCCATCCCTAGGGGCACATTGAACACTGAAGCTTTCTTT CASSSIPRGTLNTEAFF
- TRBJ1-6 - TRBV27 TGTGCCAGCAGTCCCGGGGGGGCTTATAATTCACCCCTCCACTTT CASSPGGAYNSPLHF
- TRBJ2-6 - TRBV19 TGTGCCAGTAGTATAATGGGGGCCCTGGCTGGGGCCAACGTCCTGACTTTC CASSIMGALAGANVLTF
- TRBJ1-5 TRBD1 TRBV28 TGTGCCAGCAGTTTACTCCCACAGGGGAACAATCAGCCCCAGCATTTT CASSLLPQGNNQPQHF
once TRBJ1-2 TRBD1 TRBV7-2 TGTGCCAGCGGAATACCGGGACAGCCTAACTATGGCTACACCTTC CASGIPGQPNYGYTF
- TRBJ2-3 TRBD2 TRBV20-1 TGCAGTGCTAGTCCGGGACTAGCGACAAGCACAGATACGCAGTATTTT CSASPGLATSTDTQYF
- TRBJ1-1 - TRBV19 TGTGCCAGTCGGGAGGACCCCGGGTACGCTTTCTTT CASREDPGYAFF
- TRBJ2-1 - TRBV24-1 TGTGCCACCAGTGATTTAAGAGGGAGCTCCTACAATGAGCAGTTCTTC CATSDLRGSSYNEQFF
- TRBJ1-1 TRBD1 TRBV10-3 TGTGCCATCACCGAGCGACAGGGGGACACTGAAGCTTTCTTT CAITERQGDTEAFF
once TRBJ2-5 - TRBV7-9 TGTGCCAGCAGCTCCGTTGGTAGCCAAGAGACCCAGTACTTC CASSSVGSQETQYF
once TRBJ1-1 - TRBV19 TGTGCCAGTAGTTCCTTGTATGTAGGACAGACGTTGAACACTGAAGCTTTCTTT CASSSLYVGQTLNTEAFF
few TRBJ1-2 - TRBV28 TGTGCCAGCAGTCTTCAGGGAGGGTATGGCTACACCTTC CASSLQGGYGYTF
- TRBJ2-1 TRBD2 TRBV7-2 TGTGCCAGTCTAAAGCGGGAATACAATGAGCAGTTCTTC CASLKREYNEQFF
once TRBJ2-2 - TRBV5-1 TGCGCCAGCAGCCCCCAGGGATACGGGGAGCTGTTTTTT CASSPQGYGELFF
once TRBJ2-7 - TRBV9 TGTGCCAGCAGCGTGGGAGGGGGGACGACCTACGAGCAGTACTTC CASSVGGGTTYEQYF
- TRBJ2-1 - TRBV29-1 TGCAGCGTTGGCAGGGGAGACAATGAGCAGTTCTTC CSVGRGDNEQFF
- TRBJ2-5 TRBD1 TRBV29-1 TGCAGCGTTCGACAGGGGGCTGCGGGTGAGACCCAGTACTTC CSVRQGAAGETQYF
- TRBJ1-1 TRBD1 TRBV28 TGTGCCAGCAGTCCACCGACAGGGGTGTACACTGAAGCTTTCTTT CASSPPTGVYTEAFF
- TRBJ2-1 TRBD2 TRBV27 TGTGCCAGCAGTCTCAGCGGGAGCTCCTACAATGAGCAGTTCTTC CASSLSGSSYNEQFF
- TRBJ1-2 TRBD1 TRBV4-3 TGCGCCAGCAGCGCAGGCCTACCGGGACAGGGGGACTATGGCTACACCTTC CASSAGLPGQGDYGYTF
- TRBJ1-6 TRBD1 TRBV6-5 TGTGCCAGCACCAACAGGGGTGGTTCACCCCTCCACTTT CASTNRGGSPLHF
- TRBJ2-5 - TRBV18 TGTGCCAGCTCACCACGTTCACCGGGTAGCCAGAAAGAGACCCAGTACTTC CASSPRSPGSQKETQYF
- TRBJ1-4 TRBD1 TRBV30 TGTGCCTCCATGGGACAGGCTAATGAAAAACTGTTTTTT CASMGQANEKLFF
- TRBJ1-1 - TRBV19 TGTGCCAGTAGTATTTTTAGTCGCGCGACAGAAGCTTTCTTT CASSIFSRATEAFF
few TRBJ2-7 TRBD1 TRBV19 TGTGCCAGTAATACCGGGACAGGGTCCCCCTACGAGCAGTACTTC CASNTGTGSPYEQYF
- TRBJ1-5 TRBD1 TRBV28 TGTGCCAGCAGTAAGACAGGGTATCAGCAGCCCCAGCATTTT CASSKTGYQQPQHF
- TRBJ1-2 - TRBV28 TGTGCCAGCAGGGGGCAGTACTATGGCTACACCTTC CASRGQYYGYTF